This T cell receptor beta chain was sequenced during a study of shared clonotypes between healthy human individuals. Adult donors, all healthy and HIV-negative, had no recent acute infections or vaccinations. TCRdb keeps only in-frame clones here, not all; method: immunoSEQ multiplex PCR. The sample has 950,000 to 1,300,000 clones, roughly 75% seen once. Germline loops: CDR1 LNHNV, CDR2 YYDKDF (reference sequence). V lost 0 bases, J lost 7 bases, and 8 bases stayed unmatched. This CDR3 is built from 16 residues. The sequence derives from a man younger than 30 in good health. The sample consisted of memory CD4+ T cells sorted from blood. Subset: CD45RA-negative fraction. The chain has TRBV15 and TRBJ1-2, with TRBD1 matching over 10 bases. The CDR3 reads CATSRDQMDRGSGYTF. The CDR3 nucleotides are TGTGCCACCAGCAGAGATCAGATGGACAGGGGGTCTGGCTACACCTTC.